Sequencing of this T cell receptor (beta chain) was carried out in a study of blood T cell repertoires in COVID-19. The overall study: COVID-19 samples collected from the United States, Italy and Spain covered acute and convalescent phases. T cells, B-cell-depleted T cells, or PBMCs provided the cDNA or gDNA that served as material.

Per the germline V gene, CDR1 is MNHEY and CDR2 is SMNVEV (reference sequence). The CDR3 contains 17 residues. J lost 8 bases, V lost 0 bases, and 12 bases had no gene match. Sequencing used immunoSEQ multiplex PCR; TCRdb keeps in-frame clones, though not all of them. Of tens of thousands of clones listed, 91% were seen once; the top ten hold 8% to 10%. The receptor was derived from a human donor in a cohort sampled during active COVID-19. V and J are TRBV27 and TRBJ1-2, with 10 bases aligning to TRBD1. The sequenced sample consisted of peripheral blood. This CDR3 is CASSLSIRTGGGKGYTF. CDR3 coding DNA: TGTGCCAGCAGTTTATCGATCCGGACAGGGGGGGGTAAGGGCTACACCTTC.